These T cell receptor beta chains were read from a single sample in a study of OX40 agonist ivuxolimab in advanced cancers. Here immunoSEQ multiplex PCR was the method, and the copy in TCRdb shows in-frame clones only, minus some. The sample holds about 10,000 clones, 86% seen once. This specimen consisted of CD4+ or CD8+ T cells sorted from blood, obtained in a trial of the OX40 agonist ivuxolimab. The receptor source for this set is an adult with an advanced solid tumor such as melanoma, head and neck, liver or kidney cancer. The conserved cysteine and the conserved F or W are not part of the CDR3 here.

V gene,J gene,CDR3 protein
TRBV2,TRBJ2-3,ASRAQSGAYTDTQY
TRBV9,TRBJ1-1,ASSVGQGVMNTEAF
TRBV5-4,TRBJ2-7,ASSYSSYEQY
TRBV2,TRBJ1-3,ASRDGTLPGNTIY
TRBV29-1,TRBJ1-1,SVDIQLNTEAF
TRBV7-9,TRBJ2-7,ASSSDSFYEQY
TRBV5-4,TRBJ1-1,ASSLGGRNTEAF
TRBV6-5,TRBJ1-5,ASSYGQGGNQPQH
TRBV21-1,TRBJ1-6,ASSKGGWAVRGSPLH
TRBV10-2,TRBJ2-3,ASSESPSGGAGYTQY
TRBV7-6,TRBJ1-1,ASSLEGRHTEAF
TRBV6-4,TRBJ2-3,ASSDGGSTDTQY
TRBV7-2,TRBJ2-7,ASSSRQEILHEQY
TRBV19,TRBJ2-3,ASSMEGRDTQY
TRBV2,TRBJ2-3,ASPGGERSSTDTQY
TRBV7-9,TRBJ2-1,ASSLAGGGNEQF
TRBV28,TRBJ2-7,ASSSTLSSYEQY
TRBV4-1,TRBJ2-7,ASSQDWQGRDYPDEQY
TRBV10-3,TRBJ2-1,AISELGTGGVDEQF
TRBV5-4,TRBJ2-7,ASSRDRGAYEQY
TRBV7-7,TRBJ2-2,ASSLGRPVGTGELF
TRBV27,.,ASSFGSDYEQY
TRBV5-1,TRBJ2-2,ASRLAGDLTGELF
TRBV19,TRBJ2-5,ASSPSSGGAFETQY
TRBV27,TRBJ2-5,ASSTRTGDTLETQY
TRBV7-9,TRBJ2-5,ASSPRTDRLETQY
TRBV27,TRBJ2-1,AAGGYVNEQF